This T cell receptor (beta chain) was identified in a study of radiotherapy plus CTLA-4 blockade in lung cancer. Whole-study context: For around 18% of patients, objective responses occurred, and about 33% had disease control.

The study gave focal radiation plus ipilimumab CTLA-4 blockade to patients with chemo-refractory metastatic non-small-cell lung cancer. Findings and limits, study-wide: There was expansion of tumor-derived TCR clones in blood after radiotherapy plus ipilimumab.

Worth noting for this clone: Its antigen is not known.

Using immunoSEQ multiplex PCR, the repertoire was profiled, and TCRdb retains in-frame clones only, with some absent. Of some 60,000 clones in the sample, approximately 76% are singletons; the top ten hold about 3.1%. The V gene end was trimmed by 5 bases and the J gene end by 5 bases; junction bases not matched to a gene: 6. The CDR3 has 15 amino acids. CDR1 and CDR2 from the germline V gene are SGHDN and FVKESK. V and J are TRBV14 and TRBJ1-4, with 9 bases fitting TRBD1. Here the sequenced sample was peripheral blood, taken from a patient treated with radiotherapy plus ipilimumab. The TCR sequence derives from a human donor with non-small cell lung cancer who had a complete response to radiotherapy plus ipilimumab. The CDR3 here is CASSENRGRNEKLFF. CDR3 DNA: TGTGCCAGCAGCGAGAACAGGGGGCGGAATGAAAAACTGTTTTTT.